The clone carrying this T cell receptor (beta chain) was detected a few times. CDR3 length: 13 amino acids. V shed 8 bases and J 4 bases; nucleotides not matched to a gene: 4. CDR1 and CDR2 from the germline V gene are MNHEY and SVGAGI. The entry originates in a study of blood T cell repertoires in COVID-19. The wider study: Italy, Spain and the United States were the sources of the convalescent and acute COVID-19 samples. PBMCs, B-cell-depleted T cells, or T cells were the source of the cDNA or gDNA that made up the material.

Original handling: Cell counts per sample came from amplifying reference gene primers. The method was immunoSEQ multiplex PCR; TCRdb's version includes in-frame clones alone and lacks a portion of them. The V and J calls and clone size were taken over from that table, and D and trimming were inferred from the DNA. The table has 150,000 to 200,000 clones, roughly 81% seen once. Sequenced input: peripheral blood. The receptor's source is a woman of 80 years or more with COVID-19, enrolled during active disease. This rearrangement joins TRBV6-5 to TRBJ2-1, with TRBD2 matching 8 bases. The CDR3 DNA reads TGTGCCAGCGGAGTAGCGGGGTACAATGAGCAGTTCTTC. Amino acids: CASGVAGYNEQFF.